This is a list of T cell receptor beta chains from one sample in a study of long-term antiretroviral therapy in people with HIV. Some clones are missing from TCRdb's copy, which holds only in-frame ones; the method was immunoSEQ multiplex PCR. The profile shows some 30,000 clones, about 89% of them singletons. The sequencing used unsorted PBMCs, collected 3.1 years after starting antiretroviral therapy. The source is a man between 18 and 35 years old with HIV. Both conserved end residues are part of each CDR3. Each record gives: clone size, D gene, J gene, V gene, CDR3 protein, CDR3 DNA. D genes are given only for firm matches. Clone size appears in some rows only: once, few, many, or a class for an expanded clone.

>.|.|TRBJ1-4|TRBV10-3
CAIKDSSNEKLFF
TGTGCCATCAAAGACAGTTCTAATGAAAAACTGTTTTTT
>.|TRBD2|TRBJ2-1|TRBV6-5
CASSRTSGGADEQFF
TGTGCCAGCAGCCGTACTAGCGGGGGGGCGGATGAGCAGTTCTTC
>.|.|TRBJ2-1|TRBV7-9
CASSDKIRVGNEQFF
TGTGCCAGCAGCGATAAAATCAGGGTCGGGAATGAGCAGTTCTTC
>.|.|TRBJ1-2|TRBV4-1
CASSQAPTVGYTF
TGCGCCAGCAGCCAAGCCCCTACAGTGGGCTACACCTTC
>.|TRBD2|TRBJ2-1|TRBV5-1
CASSSGTSEHNEQFF
TGCGCCAGCAGTTCCGGGACTAGCGAACACAATGAGCAGTTCTTC
>once|.|TRBJ1-6|TRBV4-1
CASSQAGLSPLHF
TGCGCCAGCAGCCAAGCCGGGTTATCACCCCTCCACTTT
>.|TRBD2|TRBJ2-3|TRBV6-5
CASSSTSGGTDTQYF
TGTGCCAGCAGCTCAACTAGCGGGGGAACAGATACGCAGTATTTT
>.|TRBD2|TRBJ2-1|TRBV5-4
CASSLEGRGNEQFF
TGTGCCAGCAGCTTGGAGGGGCGGGGGAATGAGCAGTTCTTC
>.|.|TRBJ1-1|TRBV19
CASSMGRNTEAFF
TGTGCCAGTAGTATGGGCAGAAACACTGAAGCTTTCTTT
>once|.|TRBJ2-2|TRBV9
CASSSGANTGELFF
TGTGCCAGCAGTAGCGGAGCGAACACCGGGGAGCTGTTTTTT
>.|.|TRBJ1-2|TRBV13
CASSLGTTGHPDGYTF
TGTGCCAGCAGCTTGGGGACGACAGGACACCCTGATGGCTACACCTTC
>.|.|TRBJ1-2|TRBV9
CASSVILGEGPTF
TGTGCCAGCAGCGTCATTCTGGGGGAAGGTCCCACCTTC
>.|TRBD1|TRBJ1-1|TRBV7-3
CASSPTHLDRGTEAFF
TGTGCCAGCAGCCCTACTCACTTGGACAGGGGCACTGAAGCTTTCTTT
>.|.|TRBJ1-5|TRBV7-9
CASSESGGNQPQHF
TGTGCCAGCAGCGAAAGTGGAGGCAATCAGCCCCAGCATTTT
>.|.|TRBJ2-5|TRBV25-1
CASSGFRADQYF
TGTGCCAGCAGTGGTTTCAGGGCCGACCAGTACTTC
>.|.|TRBJ2-7|TRBV5-6
CASSLGGSPYEQYF
TGTGCCAGCAGCTTAGGGGGAAGCCCCTACGAGCAGTACTTC